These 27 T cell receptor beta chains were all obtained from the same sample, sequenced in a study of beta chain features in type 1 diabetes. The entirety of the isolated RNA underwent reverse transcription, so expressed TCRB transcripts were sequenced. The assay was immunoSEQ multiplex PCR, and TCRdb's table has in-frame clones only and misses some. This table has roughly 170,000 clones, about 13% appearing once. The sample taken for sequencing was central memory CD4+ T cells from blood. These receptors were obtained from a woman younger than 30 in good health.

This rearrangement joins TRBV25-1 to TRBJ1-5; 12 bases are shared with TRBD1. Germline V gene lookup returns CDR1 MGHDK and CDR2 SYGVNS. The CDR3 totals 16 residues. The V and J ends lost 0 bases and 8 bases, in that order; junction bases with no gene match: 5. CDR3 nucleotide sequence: TGTGCCAGCAGTGAATATACCGGGACAGGGGGCGAGCCCCAGCATTTT. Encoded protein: CASSEYTGTGGEPQHF.

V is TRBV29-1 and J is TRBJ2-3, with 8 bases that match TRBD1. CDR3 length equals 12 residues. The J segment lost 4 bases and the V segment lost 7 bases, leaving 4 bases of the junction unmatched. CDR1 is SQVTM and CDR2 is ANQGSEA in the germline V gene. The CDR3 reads CSGEQGADTQYF. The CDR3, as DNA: TGCAGCGGGGAACAGGGGGCAGATACGCAGTATTTT.

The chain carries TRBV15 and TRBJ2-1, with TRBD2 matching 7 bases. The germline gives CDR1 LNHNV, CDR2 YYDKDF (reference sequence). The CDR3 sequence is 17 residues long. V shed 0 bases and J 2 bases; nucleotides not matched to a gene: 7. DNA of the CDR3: TGTGCCACCAGCAGAGATAGGTCTAGCGGAGCCTACAATGAGCAGTTCTTC. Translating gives CATSRDRSSGAYNEQFF.

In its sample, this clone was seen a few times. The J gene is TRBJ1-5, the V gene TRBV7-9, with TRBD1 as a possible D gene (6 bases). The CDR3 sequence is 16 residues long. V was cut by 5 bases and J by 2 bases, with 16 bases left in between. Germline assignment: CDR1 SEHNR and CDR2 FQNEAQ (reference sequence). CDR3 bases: TGTGCCAGCAGCCAAGATACAGGGTTGGGCAATCAGCCCCAGCATTTT. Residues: CASSQDTGLGNQPQHF.

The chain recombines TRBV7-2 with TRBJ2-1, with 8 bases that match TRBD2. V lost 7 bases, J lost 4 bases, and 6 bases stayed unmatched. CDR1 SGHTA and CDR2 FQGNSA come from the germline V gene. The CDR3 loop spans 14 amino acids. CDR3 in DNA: TGTGCCAGCACCCTTGGACTAGCTTACAATGAGCAGTTCTTC. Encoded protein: CASTLGLAYNEQFF.

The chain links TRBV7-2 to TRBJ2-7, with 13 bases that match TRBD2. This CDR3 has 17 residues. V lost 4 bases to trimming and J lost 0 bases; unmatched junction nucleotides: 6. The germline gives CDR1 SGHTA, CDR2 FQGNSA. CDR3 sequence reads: CASSSVRTSGSSYEQYF. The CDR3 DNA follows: TGTGCCAGCAGCTCCGTACGGACTAGCGGGAGCTCCTACGAGCAGTACTTC.

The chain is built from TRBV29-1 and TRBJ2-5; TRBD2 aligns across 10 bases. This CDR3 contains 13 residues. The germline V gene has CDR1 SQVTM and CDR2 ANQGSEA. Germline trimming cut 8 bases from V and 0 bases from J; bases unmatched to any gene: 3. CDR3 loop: CSLLAGYQETQYF. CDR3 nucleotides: TGCAGCCTACTAGCGGGGTACCAAGAGACCCAGTACTTC.

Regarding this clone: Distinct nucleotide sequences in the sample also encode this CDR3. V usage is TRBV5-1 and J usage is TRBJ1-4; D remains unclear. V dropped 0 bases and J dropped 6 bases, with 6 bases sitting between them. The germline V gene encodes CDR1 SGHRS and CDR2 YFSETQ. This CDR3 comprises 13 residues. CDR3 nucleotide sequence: TGCGCCAGCAGCTTGGGGGGAGATGAAAAACTGTTTTTT. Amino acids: CASSLGGDEKLFF.

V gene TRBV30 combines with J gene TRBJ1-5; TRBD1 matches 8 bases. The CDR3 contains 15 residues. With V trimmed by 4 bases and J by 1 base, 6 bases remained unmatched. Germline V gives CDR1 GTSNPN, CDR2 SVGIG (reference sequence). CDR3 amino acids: CAWTGQGASNQPQHF. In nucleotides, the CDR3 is TGTGCCTGGACCGGACAGGGTGCGAGCAATCAGCCCCAGCATTTT.

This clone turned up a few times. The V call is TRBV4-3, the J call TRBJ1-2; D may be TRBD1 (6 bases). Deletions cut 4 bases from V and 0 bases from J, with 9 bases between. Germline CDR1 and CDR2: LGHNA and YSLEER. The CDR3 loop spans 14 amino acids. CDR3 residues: CASSRTETNYGYTF. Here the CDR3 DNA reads TGCGCCAGCAGCCGGACAGAGACTAACTATGGCTACACCTTC.

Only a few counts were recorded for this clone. For the CDR3, the DNA is TGTGCCAGCAGCCCGCGACTACTAGCGGCAGATACGCAGTATTTT. Translating gives CASSPRLLAADTQYF. The rearrangement joins TRBV5-4 to TRBJ2-3; TRBD2 aligns across 8 bases. This CDR3 is 15 amino acids long. V was clipped by 4 bases and J by 4 bases; unmatched bases: 8. Looked up from germline, CDR1 is SGHNT and CDR2 is YYREEE (reference sequence).

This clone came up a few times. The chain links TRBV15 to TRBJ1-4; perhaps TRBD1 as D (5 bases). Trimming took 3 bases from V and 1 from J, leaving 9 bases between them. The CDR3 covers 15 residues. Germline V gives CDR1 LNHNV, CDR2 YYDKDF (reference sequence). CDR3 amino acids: CATSRSGGTNEKLFF. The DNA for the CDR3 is TGTGCCACCAGCAGGTCGGGGGGAACTAATGAAAAACTGTTTTTT.

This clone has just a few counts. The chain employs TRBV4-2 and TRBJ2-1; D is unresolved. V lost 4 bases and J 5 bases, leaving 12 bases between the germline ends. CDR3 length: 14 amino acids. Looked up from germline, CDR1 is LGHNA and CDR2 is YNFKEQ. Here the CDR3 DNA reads TGTGCCAGCAGCCCTTTACAGCTAAACAATGAGCAGTTCTTC. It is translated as CASSPLQLNNEQFF.

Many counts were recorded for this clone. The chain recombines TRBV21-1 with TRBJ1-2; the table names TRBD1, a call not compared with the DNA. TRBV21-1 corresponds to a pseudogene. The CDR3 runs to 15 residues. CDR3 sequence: CASSKEPDRAYGYTF. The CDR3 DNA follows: TGTGCCAGCAGCAAAGAACCCGACAGGGCCTATGGCTACACCTTC.

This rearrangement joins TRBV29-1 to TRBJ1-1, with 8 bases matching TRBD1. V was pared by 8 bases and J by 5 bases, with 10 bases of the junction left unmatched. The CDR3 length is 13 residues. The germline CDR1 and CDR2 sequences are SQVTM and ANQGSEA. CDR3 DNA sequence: TGCAGCTCCCGTTCGGACAGGGCAACTGAAGCTTTCTTT. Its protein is CSSRSDRATEAFF.

DNA for the CDR3: TGTGCCAGCAGTTTGTATCGGGGTACCAACTATGGCTACACCTTC. It codes for CASSLYRGTNYGYTF. This chain joins TRBV7-9 and TRBJ1-2; the D is unclear. Trimming removed 6 bases at V and 2 bases at J, with 16 bases between. The CDR3 is 15 amino acids. Germline V gives CDR1 SEHNR, CDR2 FQNEAQ (reference sequence).

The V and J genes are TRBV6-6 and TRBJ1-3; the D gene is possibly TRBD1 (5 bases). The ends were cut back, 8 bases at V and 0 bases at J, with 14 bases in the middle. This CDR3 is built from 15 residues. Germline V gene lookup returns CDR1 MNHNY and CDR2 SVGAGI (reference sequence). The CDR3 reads CASQGKVSSGNTIYF. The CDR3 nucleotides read TGTGCCAGCCAGGGTAAAGTTAGCTCTGGAAACACCATATATTTT.

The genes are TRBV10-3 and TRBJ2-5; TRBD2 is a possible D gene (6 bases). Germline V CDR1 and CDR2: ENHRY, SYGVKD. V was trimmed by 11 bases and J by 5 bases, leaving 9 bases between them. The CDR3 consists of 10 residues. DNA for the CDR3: TGTGCCTCGGGAGTGGAGACCCAGTACTTC. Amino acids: CASGVETQYF.

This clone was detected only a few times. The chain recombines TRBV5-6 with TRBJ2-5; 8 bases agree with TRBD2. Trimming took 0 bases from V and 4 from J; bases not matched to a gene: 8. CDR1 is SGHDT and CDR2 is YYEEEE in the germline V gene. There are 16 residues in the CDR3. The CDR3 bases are TGTGCCAGCAGCTTGGGGGGGCGGGAGGAGGCAGAGACCCAGTACTTC. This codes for CASSLGGREEAETQYF.

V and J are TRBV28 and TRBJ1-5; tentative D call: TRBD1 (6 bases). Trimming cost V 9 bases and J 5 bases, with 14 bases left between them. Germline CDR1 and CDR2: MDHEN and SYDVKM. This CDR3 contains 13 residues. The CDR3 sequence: CASNRDIHQPQHF. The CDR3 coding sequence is TGTGCCAGTAACCGGGACATCCATCAGCCCCAGCATTTT. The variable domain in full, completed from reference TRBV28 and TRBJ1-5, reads DVKVTQSSRYLVKRTGEKVFLECVQDMDHENMFWYRQDPGLGLRLIYFSYDVKMKEKGDIPEGYSVSREKKERFSLILESASTNQTSMYLCASNRDIHQPQHFGDGTRLSIL.

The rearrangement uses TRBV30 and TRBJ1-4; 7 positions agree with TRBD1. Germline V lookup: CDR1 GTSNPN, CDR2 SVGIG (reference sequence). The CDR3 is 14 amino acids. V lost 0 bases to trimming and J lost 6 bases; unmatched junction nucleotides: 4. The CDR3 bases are TGTGCCTGGAGTGTCTGGGACAGAGATGAAAAACTGTTTTTT. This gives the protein CAWSVWDRDEKLFF. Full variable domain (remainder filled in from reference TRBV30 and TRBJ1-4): SQTIHQWPATLVQPVGSPLSLECTVEGTSNPNLYWYRQAAGRGLQLLFYSVGIGQISSEVPQNLSASRPQDRQFILSSKKLLLSDSGFYLCAWSVWDRDEKLFFGSGTQLSVL.

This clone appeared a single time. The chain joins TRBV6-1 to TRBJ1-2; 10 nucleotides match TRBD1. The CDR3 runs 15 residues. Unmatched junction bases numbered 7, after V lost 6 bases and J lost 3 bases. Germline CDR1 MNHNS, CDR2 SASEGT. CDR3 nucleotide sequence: TGTGCCAGCAGCTCGACGGGGACAGGGGACTATGGCTACACCTTC. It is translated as CASSSTGTGDYGYTF.

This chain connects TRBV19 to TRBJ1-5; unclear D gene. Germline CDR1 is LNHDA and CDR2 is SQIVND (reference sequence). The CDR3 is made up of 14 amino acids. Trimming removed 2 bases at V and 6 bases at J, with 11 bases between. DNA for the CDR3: TGTGCCAGTAGTATACTAGGCGTCGGTCAGCCCCAGCATTTT. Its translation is CASSILGVGQPQHF.

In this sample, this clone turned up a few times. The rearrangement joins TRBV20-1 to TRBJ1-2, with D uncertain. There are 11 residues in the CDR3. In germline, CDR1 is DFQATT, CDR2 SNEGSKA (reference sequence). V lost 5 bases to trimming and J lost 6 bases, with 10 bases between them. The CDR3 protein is CSAEFGDGYTF. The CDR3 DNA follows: TGCAGTGCTGAATTCGGGGATGGCTACACCTTC.

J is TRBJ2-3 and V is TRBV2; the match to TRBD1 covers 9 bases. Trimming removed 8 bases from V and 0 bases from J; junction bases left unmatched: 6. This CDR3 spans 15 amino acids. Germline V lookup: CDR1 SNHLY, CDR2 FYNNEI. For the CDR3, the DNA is TGTGCCAGCGCGCGACAGGGGGAGAGCACAGATACGCAGTATTTT. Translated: CASARQGESTDTQYF.

CDR3 loop: CSVEFGQGTEAFF. Here the CDR3 DNA reads TGCAGCGTTGAATTCGGACAGGGAACTGAAGCTTTCTTT. The chain joins TRBV29-1 to TRBJ1-1; 8 bases are a match to TRBD1. The CDR3 totals 13 residues. V shed 2 bases and J 5 bases; nucleotides not matched to a gene: 4. The germline gives CDR1 SQVTM, CDR2 ANQGSEA.

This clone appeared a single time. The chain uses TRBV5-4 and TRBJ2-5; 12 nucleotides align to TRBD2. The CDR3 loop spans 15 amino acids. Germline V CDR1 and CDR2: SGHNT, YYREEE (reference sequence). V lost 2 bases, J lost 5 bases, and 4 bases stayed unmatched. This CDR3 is CASSFVLAGGETQYF. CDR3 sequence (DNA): TGTGCCAGCAGCTTCGTACTAGCGGGAGGCGAGACCCAGTACTTC.